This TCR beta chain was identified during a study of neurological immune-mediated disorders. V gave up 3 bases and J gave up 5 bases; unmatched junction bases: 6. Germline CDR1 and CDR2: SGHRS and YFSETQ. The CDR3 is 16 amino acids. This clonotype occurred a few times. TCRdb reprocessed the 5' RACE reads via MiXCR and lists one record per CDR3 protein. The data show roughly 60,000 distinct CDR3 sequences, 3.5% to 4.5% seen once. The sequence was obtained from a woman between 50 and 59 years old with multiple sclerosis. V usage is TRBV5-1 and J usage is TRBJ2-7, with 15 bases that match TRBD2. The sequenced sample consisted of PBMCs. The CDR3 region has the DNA TGCGCCAGCAGCTCCGGACTAGCGGGAGGGCGGGACGAGCAGTACTTC. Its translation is CASSSGLAGGRDEQYF.